The 17 T cell receptor beta chains in this list originate from one sample, sequenced in a study of blood T cell repertoires in COVID-19. Profiling relied on immunoSEQ multiplex PCR, and the TCRdb table lists in-frame clones only, not all of them. The repertoire holds around 190,000 clones, with around 84% as singletons. The sequencing input was PBMCs or T cells enriched from blood (not recorded which). Receptor source: a woman under 40 who had been exposed to COVID-19.

This clone occurred once. V is TRBV15 and J is TRBJ2-7; TRBD2 might be the D (6 bases). Trimming pared 3 bases from V and 2 bases from J, leaving 8 bases between. This CDR3 spans 13 amino acids. The germline V gene has CDR1 LNHNV and CDR2 YYDKDF (reference sequence). For the CDR3, the DNA is TGTGCCACCAGCAGTGCGGGACCCTACGAGCAGTACTTC. Translated: CATSSAGPYEQYF. Based on the CDR3 plus reference TRBV15 and TRBJ2-7, the full variable domain is DAMVIQNPRYQVTQFGKPVTLSCSQTLNHNVMYWYQQKSSQAPKLLFHYYDKDFNNEADTPDNFQSRRPNTSFCFLDIRSPGLGDTAMYLCATSSAGPYEQYFGPGTRLTVT.

This chain links TRBV2 with TRBJ1-1, with a weak D call TRBD1 (6 bases). Germline V lookup: CDR1 SNHLY, CDR2 FYNNEI. Trimming took 8 bases from V and 1 from J, leaving 17 bases between them. The CDR3 is 15 amino acids. CDR3 coding DNA: TGTGCCAGCGAACTCCCGGGACAAGCGAACACTGAAGCTTTCTTT. It translates to CASELPGQANTEAFF.

The genes are TRBV6-5 and TRBJ2-1; 11 positions agree with TRBD2. Per the germline V gene, CDR1 is MNHEY and CDR2 is SVGAGI. The junction had 5 bases not matched to a gene; V was cut back by 5 bases and J by 5 bases. The CDR3 length is 15 residues. The CDR3 loop reads CASSLTSGANNEQFF. Written as DNA, the CDR3 is TGTGCCAGCAGTCTGACTAGCGGGGCTAACAATGAGCAGTTCTTC.

The sample holds one count of this clone. The rearrangement joins TRBV9 to TRBJ2-5; the match to TRBD2 covers 8 bases. The germline V gene has CDR1 SGDLS and CDR2 YYNGEE. This CDR3 has 15 amino acids. The trim removed 0 bases at V and 5 bases at J, leaving 6 bases unmatched. The chain's CDR3 is CASSVGERGWETQYF. In DNA form, the CDR3 reads TGTGCCAGCAGCGTAGGGGAGCGGGGGTGGGAGACCCAGTACTTC. Looking up the rest from reference TRBV9 and TRBJ2-5 gives the full variable domain: DSGVTQTPKHLITATGQRVTLRCSPRSGDLSVYWYQQSLDQGLQFLIQYYNGEERAKGNILERFSAQQFPDLHSELNLSSLELGDSALYFCASSVGERGWETQYFGPGTRLLVL.

This chain uses TRBV9 with TRBJ2-3; 8 bases align to TRBD2. The CDR3 has 18 amino acids. Germline V CDR1 and CDR2: SGDLS, YYNGEE. Germline trimming cut 0 bases from V and 2 bases from J; bases unmatched to any gene: 11. CDR3 bases: TGTGCCAGCAGCGTAGCTACGGGGCGGGGGGCAACCACAGATACGCAGTATTTT. Its protein product is CASSVATGRGATTDTQYF.

This clone appeared a single time. This chain connects TRBV5-1 to TRBJ1-3; D perhaps matches TRBD1 (5 bases). Germline CDR1 reads SGHRS; CDR2 reads YFSETQ. Trimming left V 4 bases short and J 4 bases short, with 15 bases between. The CDR3 runs to 15 residues. The CDR3 is CASSRGFGGGNTIYF. The CDR3 coding sequence is TGCGCCAGCAGCAGGGGATTCGGCGGCGGAAACACCATATATTTT.

The chain has TRBV19 and TRBJ1-5; TRBD1 agrees at 11 bases. The CDR3 consists of 15 residues. Germline V gene sequence: CDR1 LNHDA, CDR2 SQIVND (reference sequence). V was pared by 2 bases and J by 7 bases, with 4 bases of the junction left unmatched. The CDR3 DNA follows: TGTGCCAGTAGTATAAGCAGGACAGGGGGCCAGCCCCAGCATTTT. It is translated as CASSISRTGGQPQHF. The full variable domain, its missing parts supplied by reference TRBV19 and TRBJ1-5, is DGGITQSPKYLFRKEGQNVTLSCEQNLNHDAMYWYRQDPGQGLRLIYYSQIVNDFQKGDIAEGYSVSREKKESFPLTVTSAQKNPTAFYLCASSISRTGGQPQHFGDGTRLSIL.

The rearrangement links TRBV13 to TRBJ2-2, with TRBD2 as a possible D gene (6 bases). Trimming removed 5 bases from V and 6 bases from J, with 19 bases in between. Per the germline V gene, CDR1 is PRHDT and CDR2 is FYEKMQ (reference sequence). The length of the CDR3 is 16 residues. The CDR3: CASSLGTRRRPGELFF. DNA of the CDR3: TGTGCCAGCAGCCTCGGGACTCGGCGTAGGCCCGGGGAGCTGTTTTTT.

The chain is built from TRBV10-3 and TRBJ2-7; a possible D gene is TRBD1 (6 bases). This CDR3 region has 15 residues. Per germline, CDR1 ENHRY and CDR2 SYGVKD. V was shortened by 10 bases and J by 0 bases, with 19 bases between the two germline ends. The CDR3 nucleotides are TGTGCCACCCATCTGGGGGCCCTTAGCTCCTACGAGCAGTACTTC. Translating it yields CATHLGALSSYEQYF.

V usage is TRBV5-4 and J usage is TRBJ1-4, with TRBD1 identical over 11 bases. The CDR3 is 16 residues long. J was trimmed by 5 bases and V by 4 bases; bases with no gene match: 7. Germline lookup yields CDR1 SGHNT and CDR2 YYREEE (reference sequence). DNA for the CDR3: TGTGCCAGCAGCCCGGACAGGGGGCAGGAAAATGAAAAACTGTTTTTT. As protein: CASSPDRGQENEKLFF.

J is TRBJ2-3 and V is TRBV19, with TRBD2 matching over 7 bases. This CDR3 spans 17 amino acids. V lost 1 base, J lost 0 bases, and 7 bases stayed unmatched. Germline V gene data show CDR1 as LNHDA and CDR2 as SQIVND (reference sequence). Written as DNA, the CDR3 is TGTGCCAGTAGTATAGGTATGCGGGGGTCTAGCACAGATACGCAGTATTTT. This gives the protein CASSIGMRGSSTDTQYF.

The chain is built from TRBV6-5 and TRBJ2-2; TRBD1 might be the D (7 bases). This CDR3 has 15 amino acids. Trimming pared 10 bases from V and 6 bases from J, leaving 21 bases between. The germline gives CDR1 MNHEY, CDR2 SVGAGI. Written as DNA, the CDR3 is TGTGCCATCGGGACCACAGGGGAGGTGGCCGGGGAGCTGTTTTTT. Amino acid sequence: CAIGTTGEVAGELFF.

The CDR3 region has the DNA TGTGCCAGCAGCCTTCCGGTTAACCGGGACTCAAAAAGTAGGGAGACCCAGTACTTC. It yields the protein CASSLPVNRDSKSRETQYF. The V and J genes are TRBV5-6 and TRBJ2-5; weak D call: TRBD2 (6 bases). The V gene's germline CDR1 is SGHDT and CDR2 YYEEEE. Trimming took off 4 bases at V and 5 bases at J, with 30 bases between the two ends. The CDR3 totals 19 residues. Variable domain in full (rest from reference TRBV5-6 and TRBJ2-5): DAGVTQSPTHLIKTRGQQVTLRCSPKSGHDTVSWYQQALGQGPQFIFQYYEEEERQRGNFPDRFSGHQFPNYSSELNVNALLLGDSALYLCASSLPVNRDSKSRETQYFGPGTRLLVL.

This chain links TRBV27 with TRBJ1-4; the D gene is possibly TRBD1 (5 bases). Germline lookup yields CDR1 MNHEY and CDR2 SMNVEV (reference sequence). Between the trimmed V and J ends, which lost 0 bases and 8 bases, there was a span of 13 bases. This CDR3 has 15 amino acids. The CDR3 is CASSLSGGLGEKLFF. The DNA for the CDR3 is TGTGCCAGCAGTTTATCGGGGGGTCTGGGAGAAAAACTGTTTTTT.

The chain has TRBV4-1 and TRBJ1-6; no reliable D call. Between the trimmed V and J ends, which lost 1 base and 7 bases, there was a span of 11 bases. In germline, CDR1 is MGHRA, CDR2 YSYEKL. The CDR3 has 15 amino acids. The CDR3 sequence is CASSQVPGTNSPLHF. DNA of the CDR3: TGCGCCAGCAGCCAAGTTCCAGGCACGAATTCACCCCTCCACTTT.

The V and J genes are TRBV6-2 or TRBV6-3 and TRBJ1-1; perhaps TRBD1 as D (6 bases). CDR1 is MNHEY, CDR2 SVGEGT, per germline. CDR3 length equals 14 residues. Trimming cost V 2 bases and J 1 base, with 8 bases left between them. DNA of the CDR3: TGTGCCAGCAGTTACCCGGACAGGAACACTGAAGCTTTCTTT. Its translation is CASSYPDRNTEAFF.

V is TRBV5-1 and J is TRBJ2-3; perhaps TRBD1 as D (7 bases). Trimming took off 4 bases at V and 5 bases at J, with 29 bases between the two ends. The CDR3 contains 19 residues. Germline V gene sequence: CDR1 SGHRS, CDR2 YFSETQ. The CDR3 DNA reads TGCGCCAGCAGCGACGGCTGGACAGGATTCGGACTACATGGAGATACGCAGTATTTT. Translated: CASSDGWTGFGLHGDTQYF. Combining the CDR3 with reference TRBV5-1 and TRBJ2-3 gives the whole variable domain KAGVTQTPRYLIKTRGQQVTLSCSPISGHRSVSWYQQTPGQGLQFLFEYFSETQRNKGNFPGRFSGRQFSNSRSEMNVSTLELGDSALYLCASSDGWTGFGLHGDTQYFGPGTRLTVL.